The 4 T cell receptor beta chains below come from one sample, sequenced in a study of Graves' ophthalmopathy and Graves' hyperthyroidism. For repertoire sequencing, the TCR beta CDR3 regions were amplified from RNA transcripts. HTBI primers were employed in first-round RT-PCR, then a second-round multiplex PCR followed. TCRdb reanalysed the multiplex PCR reads using MiXCR and keeps one entry per CDR3 protein. The data show about half a million distinct CDR3 sequences, about 15% seen once. Sample: blood. Source of these receptors: a woman between 25 and 40 years old with Graves' ophthalmopathy.

The table lists this clonotype with many counts. The rearrangement joins TRBV30 to TRBJ2-2; tentatively, D is TRBD2 (5 bases). CDR3 length: 11 amino acids. The germline CDR1 and CDR2 sequences are GTSNPN and SVGIG (reference sequence). Trimming removed 5 bases from V and 5 bases from J, with 6 bases in between. CDR3 in DNA: TGTGCCTGGGAGGGAACCGGGGAGCTGTTTTTT. Translated, it gives CAWEGTGELFF.

The V gene is TRBV12-3 or TRBV12-4, the J gene TRBJ2-7; D is undetermined. The CDR3 is 14 residues long. The V end was cut by 0 bases, the J end by 6 bases, with 12 bases between. The DNA for the CDR3 is TGTGCCAGCAGTTTAGCGGAAAGAACGCGCGAGCAGTACTTC. Its protein product is CASSLAERTREQYF.

In this sample, this clonotype turned up many times. The chain is built from TRBV30 and TRBJ1-5; the match to TRBD1 covers 10 bases. V dropped 1 base and J dropped 6; count of bases not matched to a gene: 6. The germline V gene encodes CDR1 GTSNPN and CDR2 SVGIG (reference sequence). This CDR3 region has 15 residues. The CDR3 reads CAWSGTGQGIQPQHF. Written as DNA, the CDR3 is TGTGCCTGGAGTGGTACGGGACAGGGGATTCAGCCCCAGCATTTT.

V and J are TRBV7-8 and TRBJ2-5; TRBD2 agrees at 8 bases. With V trimmed by 1 base and J by 3 bases, 4 bases remained unmatched. This CDR3 spans 15 amino acids. Looked up from germline, CDR1 is SGHVS and CDR2 is FQNEAQ. The CDR3, as DNA: TGTGCCAGCAGCTTAGTCGGGGGGGCAAAAGAGACCCAGTACTTC. Translating gives CASSLVGGAKETQYF.